Below, one TCR beta chain is given with its context. What it binds is not known. The assay was immunoSEQ multiplex PCR, and TCRdb's table has in-frame clones only and misses some. The sample yields under 30,000 clones, approximately 95% seen once. This entry comes from a study of graft-versus-host responses after intestinal transplantation. Study in general: Every one of the recipients received anti-thymocyte globulin induction and afterwards took tacrolimus and steroids for around 3 years. Findings and caveats of the study: With peak circulating GvH clone levels came an association with early post-transplant HvG declines. Recipient marrow showed GvH clones, some seen first in ileum or blood.

The V and J ends lost 6 bases and 6 bases respectively, with 10 bases between them. Germline CDR1 SGDLS, CDR2 YYNGEE. The CDR3 consists of 13 residues. This clonotype originated in a human patient who received an intestinal transplant, so some T cells may come from the graft donor. Material: PBMCs, obtained 18 days after transplant. V gene TRBV9 combines with J gene TRBJ1-6; D ambiguous. Here the CDR3 DNA reads TGTGCCAGCAAGAGGGATTTTAATTCACCCCTCCACTTT. Translation: CASKRDFNSPLHF.